This T cell receptor beta chain was recorded in a study of response to subunit inactivated influenza vaccine. The CDR3 covers 10 residues. V gave up 7 bases and J gave up 12 bases; unmatched junction bases: 6. Per germline, CDR1 SQVTM and CDR2 ANQGSEA. TCRdb used MiXCR to reprocess the RT-PCR reads, holding one entry per CDR3 protein. The sample has approximately 730,000 distinct CDR3 sequences, 11% to 15% seen once; the top ten hold less than 9%. About this clonotype: Antigen: not known.

Whole-study findings and limits: The authors put forward the suggestion that each seasonal influenza vaccination may bring in only a limited number of new T cells.

The chain recombines TRBV29-1 with TRBJ2-3; 8 bases are shared with TRBD2. Specimen: PBMCs from blood, collected 14 days before vaccination. This sequence was found in a man aged 45-65 years who received an inactivated influenza vaccine. The CDR3 is CSAVAGTQYF. The DNA for the CDR3 is TGCAGCGCTGTAGCGGGAACTCAGTATTTT.